The present T cell receptor (beta chain) was sequenced within a study of siplizumab effects on memory and regulatory T cells. General study results and limits: There appeared to be greater diversity in naive T cells than in memory cells, and naive T cells seemed major contributors to the alloresponse.

TCR templates, some 93,000 per sample, were assayed. Some clones are missing from TCRdb's copy, which holds only in-frame ones; the method was immunoSEQ multiplex PCR. Seen here are roughly 68,000 clones, 75% to 90% observed once, and the top ten hold approximately 3.4%. For this clone: Its antigen is as yet unknown.

This CDR3 is 15 amino acids long. Germline CDR1 is MNHEY and CDR2 is SVGAGI. Trimming took 0 bases from V and 4 from J; bases not matched to a gene: 3. This clonotype was sampled from a human donor in good health. Sequenced material: memory CD4+ T cells sorted from blood. The chain uses TRBV6-5 and TRBJ1-2; 9 positions agree with TRBD1. CDR3 amino acids: CASSYSDRGPYGYTF. The CDR3, as DNA: TGTGCCAGCAGTTACTCGGACAGGGGTCCCTATGGCTACACCTTC.